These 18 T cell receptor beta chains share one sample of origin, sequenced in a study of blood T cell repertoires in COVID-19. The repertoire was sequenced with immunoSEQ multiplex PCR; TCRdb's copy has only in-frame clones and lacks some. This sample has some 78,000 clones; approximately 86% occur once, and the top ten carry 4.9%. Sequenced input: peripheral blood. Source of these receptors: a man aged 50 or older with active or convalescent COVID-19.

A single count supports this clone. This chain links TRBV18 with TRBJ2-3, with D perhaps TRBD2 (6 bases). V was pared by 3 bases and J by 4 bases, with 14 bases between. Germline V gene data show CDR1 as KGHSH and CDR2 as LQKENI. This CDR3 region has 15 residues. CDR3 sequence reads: CASSPEGTRADTQYF. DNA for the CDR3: TGTGCCAGCTCACCGGAGGGAACCCGGGCAGATACGCAGTATTTT.

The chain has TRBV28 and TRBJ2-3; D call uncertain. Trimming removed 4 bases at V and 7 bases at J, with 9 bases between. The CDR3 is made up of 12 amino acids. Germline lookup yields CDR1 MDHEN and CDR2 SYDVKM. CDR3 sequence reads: CASSSPVNTQYF. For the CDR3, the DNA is TGTGCCAGCAGTTCTCCCGTAAATACGCAGTATTTT.

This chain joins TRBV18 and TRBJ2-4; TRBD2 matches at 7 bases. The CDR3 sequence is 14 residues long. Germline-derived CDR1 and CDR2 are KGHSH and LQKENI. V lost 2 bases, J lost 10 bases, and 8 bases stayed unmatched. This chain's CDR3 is CASSPIEEGGIQYF. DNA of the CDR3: TGTGCCAGCTCACCAATAGAGGAGGGAGGGATTCAGTACTTC.

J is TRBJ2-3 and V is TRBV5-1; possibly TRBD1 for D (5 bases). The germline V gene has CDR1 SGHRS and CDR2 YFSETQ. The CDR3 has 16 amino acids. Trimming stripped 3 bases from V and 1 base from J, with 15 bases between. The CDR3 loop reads CASSSGPGRGTDTQYF. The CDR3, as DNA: TGCGCCAGCAGCTCTGGTCCGGGCAGGGGCACAGATACGCAGTATTTT.

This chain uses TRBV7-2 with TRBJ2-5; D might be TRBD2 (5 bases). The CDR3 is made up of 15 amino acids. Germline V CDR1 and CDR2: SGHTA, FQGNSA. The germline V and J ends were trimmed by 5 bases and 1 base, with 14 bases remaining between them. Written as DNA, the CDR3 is TGTGCCAGCAGCCCTGCTAGCCTCTCCCAAGAGACCCAGTACTTC. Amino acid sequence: CASSPASLSQETQYF.

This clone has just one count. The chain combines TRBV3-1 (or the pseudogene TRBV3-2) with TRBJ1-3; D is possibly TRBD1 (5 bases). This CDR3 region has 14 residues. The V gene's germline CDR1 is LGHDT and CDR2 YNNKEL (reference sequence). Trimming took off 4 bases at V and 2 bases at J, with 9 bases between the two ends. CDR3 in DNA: TGTGCCAGCAGCCCGCGGGGGACTGGAAACACCATATATTTT. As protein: CASSPRGTGNTIYF.

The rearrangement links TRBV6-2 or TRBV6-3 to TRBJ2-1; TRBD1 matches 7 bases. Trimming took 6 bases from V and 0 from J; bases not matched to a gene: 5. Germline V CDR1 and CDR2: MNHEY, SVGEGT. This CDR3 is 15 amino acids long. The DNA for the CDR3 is TGTGCCAGCAGCCGAGGGGACAGCTCCTACAATGAGCAGTTCTTC. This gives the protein CASSRGDSSYNEQFF.

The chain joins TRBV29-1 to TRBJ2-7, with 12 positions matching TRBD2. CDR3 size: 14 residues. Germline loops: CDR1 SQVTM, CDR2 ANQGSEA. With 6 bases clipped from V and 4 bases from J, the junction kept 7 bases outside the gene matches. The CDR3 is CSVGRTSGVYEQYF. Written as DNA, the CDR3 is TGCAGCGTGGGTAGGACTAGCGGGGTTTACGAGCAGTACTTC.

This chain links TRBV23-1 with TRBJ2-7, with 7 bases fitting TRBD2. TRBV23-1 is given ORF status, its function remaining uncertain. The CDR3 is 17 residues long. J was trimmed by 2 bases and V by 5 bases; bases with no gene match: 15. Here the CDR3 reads CASSCGGRGGGAYEQYV. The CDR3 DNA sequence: TGCGCCAGCAGTTGTGGGGGGAGGGGAGGAGGCGCCTACGAGCAGTACGTC.

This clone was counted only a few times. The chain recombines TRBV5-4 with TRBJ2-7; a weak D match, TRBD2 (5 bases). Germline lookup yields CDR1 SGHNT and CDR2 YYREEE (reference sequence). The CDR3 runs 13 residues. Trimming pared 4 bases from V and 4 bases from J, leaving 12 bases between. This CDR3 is CASSPGSSYEQYF. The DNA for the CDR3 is TGTGCCAGCAGCCCGGGGTCTTCGTACGAGCAGTACTTC.

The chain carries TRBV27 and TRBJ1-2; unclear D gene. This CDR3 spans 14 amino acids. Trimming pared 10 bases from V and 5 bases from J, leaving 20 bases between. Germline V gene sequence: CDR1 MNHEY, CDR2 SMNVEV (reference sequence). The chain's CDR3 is CATGRGDPIYGYTF. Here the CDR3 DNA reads TGTGCCACTGGTCGGGGAGATCCTATTTATGGCTACACCTTC.

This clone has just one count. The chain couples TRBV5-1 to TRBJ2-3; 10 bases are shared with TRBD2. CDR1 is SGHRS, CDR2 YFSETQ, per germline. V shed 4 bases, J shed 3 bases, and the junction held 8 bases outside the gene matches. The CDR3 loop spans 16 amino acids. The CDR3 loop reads CASSPNPSGGTDTQYF. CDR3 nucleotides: TGCGCCAGCAGCCCAAACCCTAGCGGGGGAACAGATACGCAGTATTTT.

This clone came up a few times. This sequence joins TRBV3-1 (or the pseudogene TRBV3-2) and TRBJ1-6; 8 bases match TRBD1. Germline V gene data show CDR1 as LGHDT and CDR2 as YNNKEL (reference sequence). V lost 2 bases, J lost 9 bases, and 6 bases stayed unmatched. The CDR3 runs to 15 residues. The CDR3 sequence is CASSQTYRGVSPLHF. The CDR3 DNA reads TGTGCCAGCAGCCAAACTTACAGGGGGGTTTCACCCCTCCACTTT.

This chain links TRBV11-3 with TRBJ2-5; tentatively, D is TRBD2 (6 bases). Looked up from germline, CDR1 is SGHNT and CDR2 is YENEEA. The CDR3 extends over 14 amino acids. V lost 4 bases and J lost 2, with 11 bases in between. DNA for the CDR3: TGTGCCAGCAGCTCACCGCGGGAACAAGAGACCCAGTACTTC. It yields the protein CASSSPREQETQYF.

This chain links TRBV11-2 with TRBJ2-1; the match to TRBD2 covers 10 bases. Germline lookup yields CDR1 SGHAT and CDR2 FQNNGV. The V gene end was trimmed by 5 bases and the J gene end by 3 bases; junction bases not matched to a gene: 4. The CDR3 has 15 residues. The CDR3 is CASSPLAGVYNEQFF. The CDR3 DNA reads TGTGCCAGCAGCCCTCTAGCGGGGGTCTACAATGAGCAGTTCTTC.

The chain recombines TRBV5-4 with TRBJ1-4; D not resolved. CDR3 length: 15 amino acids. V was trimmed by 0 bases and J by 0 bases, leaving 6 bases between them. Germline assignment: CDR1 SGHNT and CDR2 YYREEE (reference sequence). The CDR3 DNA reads TGTGCCAGCAGCTTGGGAGGTGCAACTAATGAAAAACTGTTTTTT. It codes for CASSLGGATNEKLFF.

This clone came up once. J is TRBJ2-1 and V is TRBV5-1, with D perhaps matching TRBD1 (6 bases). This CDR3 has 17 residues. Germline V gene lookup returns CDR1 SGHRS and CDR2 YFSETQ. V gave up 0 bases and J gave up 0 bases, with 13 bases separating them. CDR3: CASSLGGLTLSYNEQFF. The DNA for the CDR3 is TGCGCCAGCAGCTTGGGGGGGCTGACCCTCTCCTACAATGAGCAGTTCTTC.

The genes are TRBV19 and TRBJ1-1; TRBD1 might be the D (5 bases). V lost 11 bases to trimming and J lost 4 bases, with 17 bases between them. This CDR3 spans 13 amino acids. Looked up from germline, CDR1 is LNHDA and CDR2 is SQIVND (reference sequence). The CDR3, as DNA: TGTGCCTCTCAAGTGGGGCCGTCCACTGAAGCTTTCTTT. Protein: CASQVGPSTEAFF.